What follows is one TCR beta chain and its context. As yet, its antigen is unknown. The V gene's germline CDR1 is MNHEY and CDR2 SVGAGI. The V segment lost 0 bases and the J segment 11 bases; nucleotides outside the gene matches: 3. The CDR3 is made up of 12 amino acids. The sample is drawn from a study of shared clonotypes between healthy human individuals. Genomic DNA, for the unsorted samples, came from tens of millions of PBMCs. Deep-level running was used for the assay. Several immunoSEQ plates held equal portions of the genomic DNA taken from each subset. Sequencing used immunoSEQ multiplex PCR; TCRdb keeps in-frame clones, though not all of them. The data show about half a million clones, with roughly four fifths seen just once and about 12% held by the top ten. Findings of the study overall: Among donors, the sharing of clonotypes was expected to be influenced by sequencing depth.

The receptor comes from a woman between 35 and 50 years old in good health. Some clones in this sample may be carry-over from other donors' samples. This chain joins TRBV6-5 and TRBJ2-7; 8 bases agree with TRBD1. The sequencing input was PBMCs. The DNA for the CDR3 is TGTGCCAGCAGTTACTCGGGACAGGATGAGTACTTC. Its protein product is CASSYSGQDEYF.